The next 9 T cell receptor beta chains were all read from a single sample in a study of early stage breast cancer tumors. Clones were read by immunoSEQ multiplex PCR, and TCRdb kept only the in-frame ones, dropping some. The sample holds about 9,900 clones, 64% seen once. The specimen sequenced was breast tumor tissue. The receptors were gathered from a person between 55 and 70 years old with breast cancer.

By share, this clone ranks as medium-sized (0.01 to 0.1%). The V and J genes are TRBV11-3 and TRBJ1-1; tentative D call: TRBD1 (6 bases). V was shortened by 5 bases and J by 4 bases, with 8 bases between the two germline ends. CDR1 is SGHNT, CDR2 YENEEA, per germline. The CDR3 covers 12 residues. CDR3 amino acids: CASSARGTEAFF. The CDR3 DNA is TGTGCCAGCAGCGCCAGGGGCACTGAAGCTTTCTTT.

In its sample, this clone was seen once. The sample contains more than one DNA sequence encoding this CDR3. This chain links TRBV19 with TRBJ2-2, with a weak D call TRBD1 (6 bases). This CDR3 region has 14 residues. Between the trimmed V and J ends, which lost 5 bases and 1 base, there was a span of 8 bases. CDR1 is LNHDA, CDR2 SQIVND, per germline (reference sequence). CDR3 nucleotide sequence: TGTGCCAGTAGTCGAGGGGGGAACACCGGGGAGCTGTTTTTT. Its protein product is CASSRGGNTGELFF.

This clone was picked up a small number of times. This chain joins TRBV11-2 and TRBJ2-3; 9 bases align to TRBD2. With V trimmed by 5 bases and J by 2 bases, 11 bases remained unmatched. Per germline, CDR1 SGHAT and CDR2 FQNNGV. CDR3 size: 17 residues. DNA of the CDR3: TGTGCCAGCAGCCGAGGTGGAAGCGGGGGGTACACAGATACGCAGTATTTT. As protein: CASSRGGSGGYTDTQYF.

The rearrangement uses TRBV6-1 and TRBJ1-1; TRBD1 might be the D (5 bases). V was clipped by 2 bases and J by 4 bases, with 14 bases between them. The CDR3 extends over 15 amino acids. The germline CDR1 and CDR2 sequences are MNHNS and SASEGT. As DNA, the CDR3 is TGTGCCAGCAGTGAATTTGGGGCGCTGGGCACTGAAGCTTTCTTT. Protein sequence: CASSEFGALGTEAFF.

This chain uses TRBV7-6 with TRBJ2-5; maybe TRBD1 (6 bases). This CDR3 is built from 14 residues. V dropped 5 bases and J dropped 4 bases, with 14 bases sitting between them. Germline loops: CDR1 SGHVS, CDR2 FNYEAQ. This chain's CDR3 is CASSRNRVLETQYF. CDR3 nucleotide sequence: TGTGCCAGCAGCCGGAACAGGGTTTTAGAGACCCAGTACTTC.

The genes are TRBV5-4 and TRBJ1-2; D remains ambiguous. The germline CDR1 and CDR2 sequences are SGHNT and YYREEE (reference sequence). The V gene lost 2 bases and the J gene lost 6 bases, with 8 bases spanning the gap. The CDR3 contains 12 residues. The CDR3 protein is CASSLAGDGYTF. The DNA for the CDR3 is TGTGCCAGCAGCTTAGCCGGAGATGGCTACACCTTC.

The chain joins TRBV6-6 to TRBJ1-2, with D perhaps TRBD1 (5 bases). The CDR3 has 15 residues. Trimming stripped 0 bases from V and 4 bases from J, with 12 bases between. From germline, CDR1 is MNHNY and CDR2 SVGAGI (reference sequence). As DNA, the CDR3 is TGTGCCAGCAGTTACTCGGAGGACGGGGGCTATGGCTACACCTTC. It is translated as CASSYSEDGGYGYTF.

The rearrangement joins TRBV7-2 to TRBJ1-1; a weak D match, TRBD1 (6 bases). Germline V CDR1 and CDR2: SGHTA, FQGNSA. The CDR3 consists of 14 residues. The V end was cut by 4 bases, the J end by 5 bases, with 14 bases between. CDR3 nucleotide sequence: TGTGCCAGCAGCTCAGGGGCGTTGAGTACTGAAGCTTTCTTT. This translates into CASSSGALSTEAFF.

The CDR3 DNA sequence: TGCGCCAGCAGCCACCCCGGGACGTACCTGGAAAAACTGTTTTTT. This encodes CASSHPGTYLEKLFF. The V call is TRBV4-1, the J call TRBJ1-4, with a tentative D call TRBD1 (5 bases). The CDR3 extends over 15 amino acids. CDR1 MGHRA and CDR2 YSYEKL come from the germline V gene. The V end lost 3 bases, the J end lost 8 bases, and 16 bases lay between the germline ends.